This TCR beta chain is drawn from a study of shared T cell receptors in the human thymus. The assay was immunoSEQ multiplex PCR, and TCRdb's table has in-frame clones only and misses some. The data hold about 380,000 clones, with 85% to 95% observed a single time. CDR1 and CDR2 from the germline V gene are KGHSH and LQKENI. The CDR3 sequence is 14 residues long. Trimming left V 3 bases short and J 2 bases short, with 11 bases between. The chain uses TRBV18 and TRBJ2-7; D is possibly TRBD1 (5 bases). Sequencing was carried out using thymocytes. This TCR was recovered from a human donor. The CDR3 DNA follows: TGTGCCAGCTCACCGGGGCAGCCGCCCTACGAGCAGTACTTC. Protein sequence: CASSPGQPPYEQYF.